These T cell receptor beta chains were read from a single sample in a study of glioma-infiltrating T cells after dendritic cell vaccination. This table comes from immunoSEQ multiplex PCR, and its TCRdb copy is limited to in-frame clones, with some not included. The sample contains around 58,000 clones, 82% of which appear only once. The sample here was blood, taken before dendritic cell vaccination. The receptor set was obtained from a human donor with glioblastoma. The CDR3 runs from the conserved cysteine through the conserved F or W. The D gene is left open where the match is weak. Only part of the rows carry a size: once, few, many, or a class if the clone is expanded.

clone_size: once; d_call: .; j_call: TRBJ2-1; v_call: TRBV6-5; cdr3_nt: TGTGCCAGCAGGTTACAGGGAGGGAACAATGAGCAGTTCTTC; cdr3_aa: CASRLQGGNNEQFF
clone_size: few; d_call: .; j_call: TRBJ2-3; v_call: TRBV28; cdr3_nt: TGTGCCAGCAGTTCCCTCAGCAGCGGGCTGAGAACAGATACGCAGTATTTT; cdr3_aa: CASSSLSSGLRTDTQYF
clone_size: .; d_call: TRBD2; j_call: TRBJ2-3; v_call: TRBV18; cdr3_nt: TGTGCCAGCTCACGCGGACTAGCGGGGTACACAGATACGCAGTATTTT; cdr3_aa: CASSRGLAGYTDTQYF
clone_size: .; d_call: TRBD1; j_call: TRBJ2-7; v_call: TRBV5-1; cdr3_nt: TGCGCCAGCAGAGCGGGACAGGGTGTATACGGGCAGTACTTC; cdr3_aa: CASRAGQGVYGQYF
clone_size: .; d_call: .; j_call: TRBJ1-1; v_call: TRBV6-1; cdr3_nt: TGTGCCAGCAGTGAAGACTCTAGGGTTGGGGGCTTGAACACTGAAGCTTTCTTT; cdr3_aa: CASSEDSRVGGLNTEAFF
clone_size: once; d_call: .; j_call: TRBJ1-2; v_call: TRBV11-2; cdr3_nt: TGTGCCAGCAGCTTAGGGGCCGCAGGGCACTATGGCTACACCTTC; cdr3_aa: CASSLGAAGHYGYTF
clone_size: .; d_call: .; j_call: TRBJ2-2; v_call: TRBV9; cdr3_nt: TGTGCCAGCAGCGTAATAGGGAGCACCGGGGAGCTGTTTTTT; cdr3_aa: CASSVIGSTGELFF
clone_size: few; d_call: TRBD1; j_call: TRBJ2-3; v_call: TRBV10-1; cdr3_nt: TGCGCCAGCAGTGACCTTTCTTGGACAGGCGATACGCAGTATTTT; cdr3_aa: CASSDLSWTGDTQYF
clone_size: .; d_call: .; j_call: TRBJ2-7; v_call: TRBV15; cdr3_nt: TGTGCCACCAGCAGCAACTCCGGGCCCCAGGGCTACGAGCAGTACTTC; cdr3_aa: CATSSNSGPQGYEQYF
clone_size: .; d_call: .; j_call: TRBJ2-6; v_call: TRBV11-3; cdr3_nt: TGTGCCAGCAGCGAAGACTCGATCAGCTCTGGGGCCAACGTCCTGACTTTC; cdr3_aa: CASSEDSISSGANVLTF
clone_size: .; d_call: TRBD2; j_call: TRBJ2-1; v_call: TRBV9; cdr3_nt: TGTGCCAGTTCGATGAGGGCTAGCGGCAATGAGCAGTTCTTC; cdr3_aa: CASSMRASGNEQFF
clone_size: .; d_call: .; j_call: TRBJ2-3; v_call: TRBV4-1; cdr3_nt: TGCGCCAGCAGCCAAGAGGTAGCGGATACGCAGTATTTT; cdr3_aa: CASSQEVADTQYF
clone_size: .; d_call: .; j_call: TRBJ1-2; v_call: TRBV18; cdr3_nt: TGTGCCAGCTCACCCGAACCCAGCTATGGCTACACCTTC; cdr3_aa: CASSPEPSYGYTF
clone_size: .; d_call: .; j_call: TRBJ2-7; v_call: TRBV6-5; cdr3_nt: TGTGCCAGCAGTCTTATGGGGAGCTCCTACGAGCAGTACTTC; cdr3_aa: CASSLMGSSYEQYF
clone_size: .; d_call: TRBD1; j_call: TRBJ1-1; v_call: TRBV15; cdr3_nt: TGTGCCACCGCCGGGGACAGATTGGGCACTGAAGCTTTCTTT; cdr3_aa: CATAGDRLGTEAFF
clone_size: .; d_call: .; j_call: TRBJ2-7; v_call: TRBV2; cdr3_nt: TGTGCCAGCAGTGAAGGAAGGGGGCGGGACCGCCACTGCGAGCAGTACTTC; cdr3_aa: CASSEGRGRDRHCEQYF
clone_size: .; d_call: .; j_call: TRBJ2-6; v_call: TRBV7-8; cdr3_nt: TGTGCCAGCAGCTTAATCTGGGGCTATGGGGCCAACGTCCTGACTTTC; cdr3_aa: CASSLIWGYGANVLTF
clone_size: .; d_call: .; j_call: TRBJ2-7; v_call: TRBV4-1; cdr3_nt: TGCGCCAGCAGTCAGATCCCCGAGGGCGCCTACGAGCAGTACTTC; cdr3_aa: CASSQIPEGAYEQYF
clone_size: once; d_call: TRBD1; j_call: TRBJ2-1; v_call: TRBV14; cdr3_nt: TGTGCCAGCAGCAAAGGGGGCATTTTGAGAAATGAGCAGTTCTTC; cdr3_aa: CASSKGGILRNEQFF
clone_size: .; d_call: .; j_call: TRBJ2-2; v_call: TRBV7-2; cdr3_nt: TGTGCCAGCAGAGGTAGCCGACTAGTCACCGGGGAGCTGTTTTTT; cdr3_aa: CASRGSRLVTGELFF
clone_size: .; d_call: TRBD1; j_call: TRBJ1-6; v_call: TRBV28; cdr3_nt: TGTGCCAGCAGCTCCGGACAGGGAAATTCACCCCTCCACTTT; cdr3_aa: CASSSGQGNSPLHF
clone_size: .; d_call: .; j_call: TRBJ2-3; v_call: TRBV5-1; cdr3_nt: TGCGCCAGCAGCTCCGGACAGAGCACAGATACGCAGTATTTT; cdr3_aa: CASSSGQSTDTQYF
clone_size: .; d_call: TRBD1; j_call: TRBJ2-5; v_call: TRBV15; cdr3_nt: TGTGCCACCAGCAGAAACAGGGGAGAATGGGAGTCCCAGTACTTC; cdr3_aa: CATSRNRGEWESQYF
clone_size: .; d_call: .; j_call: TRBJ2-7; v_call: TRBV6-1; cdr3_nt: TGTGCCAGCAGTGAAGCCGAGACACGCTCCTACGAGCAGTACTTC; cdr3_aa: CASSEAETRSYEQYF
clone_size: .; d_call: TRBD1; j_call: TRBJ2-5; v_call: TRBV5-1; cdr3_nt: TGCGCCAGCAGCAGCGGATTTCCGGGACAGGGTGGCGAGACCCAGTACTTC; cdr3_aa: CASSSGFPGQGGETQYF
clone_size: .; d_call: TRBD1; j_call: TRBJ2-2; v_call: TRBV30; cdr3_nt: TGTGCCTGGAGTATGACAGGGGGCGGCGGGGAGCTGTTTTTT; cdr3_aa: CAWSMTGGGGELFF
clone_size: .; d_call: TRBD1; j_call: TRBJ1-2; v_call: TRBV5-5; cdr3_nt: TGTGCCAGCAGCCAACAGGGGCCGCCGAGCTACACCTTC; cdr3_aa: CASSQQGPPSYTF